Listed below are T cell receptor beta chains from one sample, sequenced in a study of technical replicates of blood from a few donors. Using immunoSEQ multiplex PCR, the repertoire was profiled, and TCRdb retains in-frame clones only, with some absent. This table holds 60,000 to 90,000 clones, nearly 98% found once. The material sequenced was T cells isolated from PBMCs. The origin of the receptors is a human donor in good health. Both conserved end residues are part of each CDR3. The D gene is left open where the match is weak. Expanded clones are given a class, and other clones once, few, many or no size at all.

CDR3aa: CAWSVDQTRQPQHF
CDR3nt: TGTGCCTGGAGTGTAGACCAGACAAGACAGCCCCAGCATTTT
abundance: NA
v_gene: TRBV30
j_gene: TRBJ1-5
d_gene: NA
len: 14

CDR3aa: CASTDQGSYNEQFF
CDR3nt: TGCGCCAGCACCGACCAGGGGTCCTACAATGAGCAGTTCTTC
abundance: NA
v_gene: TRBV5-1
j_gene: TRBJ2-1
d_gene: NA
len: 14

CDR3aa: CASSPSGFYEQYF
CDR3nt: TGTGCCAGCAGCCCCAGCGGGTTCTACGAGCAGTACTTC
abundance: NA
v_gene: TRBV7-2
j_gene: TRBJ2-7
d_gene: NA
len: 13

CDR3aa: CASSLKDRFPYEQYF
CDR3nt: TGTGCCAGCAGCTTAAAAGACAGGTTTCCCTACGAGCAGTACTTC
abundance: NA
v_gene: TRBV11-3
j_gene: TRBJ2-7
d_gene: NA
len: 15

CDR3aa: CASSTDREVQPQHF
CDR3nt: TGTGCCAGCAGCACCGACAGGGAGGTACAGCCCCAGCATTTT
abundance: NA
v_gene: TRBV28
j_gene: TRBJ1-5
d_gene: TRBD1
len: 14

CDR3aa: CASLSGRSRDTQYF
CDR3nt: TGTGCCAGCTTAAGCGGCAGGAGCAGAGATACGCAGTATTTT
abundance: NA
v_gene: TRBV13
j_gene: TRBJ2-3
d_gene: NA
len: 14

CDR3aa: CASRETGINEKLFF
CDR3nt: TGTGCCAGCAGGGAGACAGGCATAAATGAAAAACTGTTTTTT
abundance: NA
v_gene: TRBV2
j_gene: TRBJ1-4
d_gene: NA
len: 14

CDR3aa: CASRPTETGGTPKTKLGTEAFF
CDR3nt: TGTGCCAGCCGTCCGACCGAGACAGGGGGGACACCCAAAACGAAACTGGGCACTGAAGCTTTCTTT
abundance: NA
v_gene: TRBV27
j_gene: TRBJ1-1
d_gene: TRBD1
len: 22

CDR3aa: CASSFRGLNTEAFF
CDR3nt: TGCGCCAGCAGCTTCAGGGGCTTGAACACTGAAGCTTTCTTT
abundance: few
v_gene: TRBV5-1
j_gene: TRBJ1-1
d_gene: NA
len: 14

CDR3aa: CASRGTPTEAFF
CDR3nt: TGTGCCAGCAGGGGGACACCAACTGAAGCTTTCTTT
abundance: NA
v_gene: TRBV11-2
j_gene: TRBJ1-1
d_gene: NA
len: 12

CDR3aa: CASSPDGEETQYF
CDR3nt: TGTGCCAGCTCCCCCGACGGGGAGGAGACCCAGTACTTC
abundance: once
v_gene: TRBV18
j_gene: TRBJ2-5
d_gene: NA
len: 13

CDR3aa: CASFRAGTDTQYF
CDR3nt: TGTGCCAGCTTTCGCGCAGGGACAGATACGCAGTATTTT
abundance: NA
v_gene: TRBV28
j_gene: TRBJ2-3
d_gene: NA
len: 13

CDR3aa: CASSLLQAGVSYNEQFF
CDR3nt: TGCGCCAGCAGCTTGCTCCAAGCGGGAGTGTCCTACAATGAGCAGTTCTTC
abundance: NA
v_gene: TRBV5-1
j_gene: TRBJ2-1
d_gene: TRBD2
len: 17

CDR3aa: CASSVGLREDDEQFF
CDR3nt: TGTGCCAGCAGCGTCGGTTTGCGGGAGGACGATGAGCAGTTCTTC
abundance: NA
v_gene: TRBV9
j_gene: TRBJ2-1
d_gene: TRBD2
len: 15

CDR3aa: CASSYSRGTDTQYF
CDR3nt: TGTGCCAGCAGTTACTCCCGGGGCACAGATACGCAGTATTTT
abundance: once
v_gene: TRBV6-6
j_gene: TRBJ2-3
d_gene: NA
len: 14

CDR3aa: CASSRGTGELFF
CDR3nt: TGTGCCAGCAGCCGGGGCACCGGGGAGCTGTTTTTT
abundance: NA
v_gene: TRBV7-3
j_gene: TRBJ2-2
d_gene: NA
len: 12

CDR3aa: CASIPNRQLYQETQYF
CDR3nt: TGTGCCAGCATCCCCAACCGACAGTTGTACCAAGAGACCCAGTACTTC
abundance: NA
v_gene: TRBV2
j_gene: TRBJ2-5
d_gene: NA
len: 16

CDR3aa: CASSTTGLGQPQHF
CDR3nt: TGTGCCAGTAGTACGACAGGGTTGGGTCAGCCCCAGCATTTT
abundance: NA
v_gene: TRBV19
j_gene: TRBJ1-5
d_gene: TRBD1
len: 14

CDR3aa: CASSLREEETQYF
CDR3nt: TGTGCCAGCAGCTTACGGGAGGAAGAGACCCAGTACTTC
abundance: NA
v_gene: TRBV13
j_gene: TRBJ2-5
d_gene: TRBD2
len: 13

CDR3aa: CASRAGIYNEQFF
CDR3nt: TGTGCCAGCAGAGCCGGGATTTACAATGAGCAGTTCTTC
abundance: NA
v_gene: TRBV7-9
j_gene: TRBJ2-1
d_gene: NA
len: 13

CDR3aa: CASSPAGKGEYEQYF
CDR3nt: TGTGCCAGCTCACCAGCGGGGAAAGGGGAGTACGAGCAGTACTTC
abundance: NA
v_gene: TRBV18
j_gene: TRBJ2-7
d_gene: NA
len: 15

CDR3aa: CASSLGTGMNTEAFF
CDR3nt: TGTGCCAGCAGCCTCGGGACAGGTATGAACACTGAAGCTTTCTTT
abundance: NA
v_gene: TRBV14
j_gene: TRBJ1-1
d_gene: TRBD1
len: 15

CDR3aa: CASSQGLAGVTDTQYF
CDR3nt: TGCGCCAGCAGCCAAGGTCTAGCGGGAGTGACAGATACGCAGTATTTT
abundance: NA
v_gene: TRBV4-3
j_gene: TRBJ2-3
d_gene: TRBD2
len: 16

CDR3aa: CASSLRDYNEQFF
CDR3nt: TGCGCCAGCAGCTTGCGAGACTACAATGAGCAGTTCTTC
abundance: NA
v_gene: TRBV5-1
j_gene: TRBJ2-1
d_gene: NA
len: 13

CDR3aa: CASSLSYQAGTDTQYF
CDR3nt: TGCGCCAGCAGCTTGTCCTATCAGGCCGGCACAGATACGCAGTATTTT
abundance: NA
v_gene: TRBV5-1
j_gene: TRBJ2-3
d_gene: NA
len: 16

CDR3aa: CASSRNDRGGPGLAGGGSYEQYF
CDR3nt: TGTGCCAGCAGCCGCAACGACAGGGGAGGGCCGGGACTAGCGGGAGGGGGCTCCTACGAGCAGTACTTC
abundance: few
v_gene: TRBV4-2
j_gene: TRBJ2-7
d_gene: TRBD2
len: 23

CDR3aa: CASSYTSGRAWKTQYF
CDR3nt: TGTGCCAGCAGTTACACTAGCGGGAGGGCCTGGAAGACCCAGTACTTC
abundance: NA
v_gene: TRBV27
j_gene: TRBJ2-5
d_gene: TRBD2
len: 16

CDR3aa: CASSIVSTATGELFF
CDR3nt: TGTGCCAGTAGTATAGTATCGACAGCCACCGGGGAGCTGTTTTTT
abundance: NA
v_gene: TRBV19
j_gene: TRBJ2-2
d_gene: NA
len: 15

CDR3aa: CASSWGGLWEQYF
CDR3nt: TGTGCCAGCAGCTGGGGGGGCTTGTGGGAGCAGTACTTC
abundance: NA
v_gene: TRBV11-2
j_gene: TRBJ2-7
d_gene: NA
len: 13

CDR3aa: CAWSVRGFPYEQYF
CDR3nt: TGTGCCTGGAGTGTACGGGGGTTCCCCTACGAGCAGTACTTC
abundance: NA
v_gene: TRBV30
j_gene: TRBJ2-7
d_gene: NA
len: 14

CDR3aa: CASSDAVRSGNTIYF
CDR3nt: TGTGCCAGCTCAGATGCCGTCAGGTCTGGAAACACCATATATTTT
abundance: NA
v_gene: TRBV18
j_gene: TRBJ1-3
d_gene: NA
len: 15

CDR3aa: CASNHLDGYTF
CDR3nt: TGTGCCAGCAACCACCTAGACGGCTACACCTTC
abundance: NA
v_gene: TRBV9
j_gene: TRBJ1-2
d_gene: NA
len: 11

CDR3aa: CASSLARYNRAREGHF
CDR3nt: TGTGCCAGCAGCTTAGCGCGGTATAACCGGGCCAGGGAGGGCCACTTC
abundance: NA
v_gene: TRBV7-8
j_gene: TRBJ1-2
d_gene: NA
len: 16

CDR3aa: CASSEGAGTGELFF
CDR3nt: TGTGCCAGCAGTGAGGGGGCGGGCACCGGGGAGCTGTTTTTT
abundance: NA
v_gene: TRBV25-1
j_gene: TRBJ2-2
d_gene: NA
len: 14

CDR3aa: CASSQGTGLPQETQYF
CDR3nt: TGCGCCAGCAGCCAAGGGACAGGGCTACCCCAAGAGACCCAGTACTTC
abundance: NA
v_gene: TRBV4-1
j_gene: TRBJ2-5
d_gene: TRBD1
len: 16

CDR3aa: CASHRAGTSPEQYF
CDR3nt: TGTGCCAGCCACCGCGCCGGGACTAGTCCCGAGCAGTACTTC
abundance: NA
v_gene: TRBV27
j_gene: TRBJ2-7
d_gene: TRBD2
len: 14

CDR3aa: CASSYLDRRLWPQHF
CDR3nt: TGTGCCAGCAGTTACTTGGACAGGCGGTTATGGCCCCAGCATTTT
abundance: NA
v_gene: TRBV6-6
j_gene: TRBJ1-5
d_gene: TRBD1
len: 15

CDR3aa: CASSIRQGAPYQPQHF
CDR3nt: TGTGCCAGCTCGATAAGACAGGGGGCCCCTTATCAGCCCCAGCATTTT
abundance: NA
v_gene: TRBV18
j_gene: TRBJ1-5
d_gene: TRBD1
len: 16